This TCR beta chain was recovered during a study of regulatory T cells in long-lasting Graves disease. Regarding time point: newly diagnosed GD, antithyroid drugs for less than 3 months. With RNA extracted from PBMCs as input, the TCR library was made. In this sample, this clonotype turned up many times. The CDR3 contains 15 residues. CDR1 and CDR2 (germline): SGHAT, FQNNGV. V lost 0 bases to trimming and J lost 2 bases, with 7 bases between them. Through Arm-PCR of CDR3 regions and iRepertoire HTBI primers, TCR beta libraries were built. MiXCR, applied by TCRdb to the multiplex PCR reads, yields one record per CDR3 protein. Of hundreds of thousands of distinct CDR3 sequences in the sample, roughly 17% were seen once. Separately, the same data were catalogued under a study of T cells in Graves' hyperthyroidism and ophthalmopathy.

Sequenced material: peripheral blood mononuclear cells (PBMCs), taken at new diagnosis, from a patient treated with antithyroid drugs. This clonotype was sampled from a man aged 35 to 55 with Graves disease. The rearrangement uses TRBV11-2 and TRBJ1-4, with a tentative D call TRBD1 (6 bases). CDR3 nucleotides: TGTGCCAGCAGCTTAGAGGGGGCTACTAATGAAAAACTGTTTTTT. Translated: CASSLEGATNEKLFF.